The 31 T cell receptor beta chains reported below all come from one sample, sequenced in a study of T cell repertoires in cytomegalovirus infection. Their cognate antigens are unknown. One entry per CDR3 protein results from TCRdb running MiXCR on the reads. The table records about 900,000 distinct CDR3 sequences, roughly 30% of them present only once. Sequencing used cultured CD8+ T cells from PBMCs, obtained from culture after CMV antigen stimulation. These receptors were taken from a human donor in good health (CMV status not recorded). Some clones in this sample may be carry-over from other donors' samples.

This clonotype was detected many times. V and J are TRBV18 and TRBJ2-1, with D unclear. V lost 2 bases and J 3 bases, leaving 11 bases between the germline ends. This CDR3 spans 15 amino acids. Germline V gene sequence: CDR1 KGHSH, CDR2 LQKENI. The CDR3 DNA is TGTGCCAGCTCACCAACCTCAGCGATCTACAATGAGCAGTTCTTC. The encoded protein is CASSPTSAIYNEQFF.

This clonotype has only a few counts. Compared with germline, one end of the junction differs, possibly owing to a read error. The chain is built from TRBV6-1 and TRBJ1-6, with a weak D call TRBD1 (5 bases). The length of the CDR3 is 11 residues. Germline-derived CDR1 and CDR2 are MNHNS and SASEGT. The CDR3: CASTAGAPHYF. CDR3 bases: TGTGCCAGCACCGCCGGGGCACCCCATTACTTT.

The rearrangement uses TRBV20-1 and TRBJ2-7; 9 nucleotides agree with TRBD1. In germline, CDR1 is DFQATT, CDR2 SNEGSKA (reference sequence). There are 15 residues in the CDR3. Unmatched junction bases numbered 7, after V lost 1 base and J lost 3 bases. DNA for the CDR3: TGCAGTGCTAGAGCCCAGGGACAGGGAGGCTACGAGCAGTACTTC. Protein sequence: CSARAQGQGGYEQYF.

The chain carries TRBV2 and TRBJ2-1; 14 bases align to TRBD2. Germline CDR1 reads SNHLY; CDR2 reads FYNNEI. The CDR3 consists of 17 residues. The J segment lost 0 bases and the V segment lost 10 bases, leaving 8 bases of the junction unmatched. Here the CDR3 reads CATLGTSGGFSYNEQFF. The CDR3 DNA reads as TGTGCCACCCTCGGGACTAGCGGGGGCTTCTCCTACAATGAGCAGTTCTTC.

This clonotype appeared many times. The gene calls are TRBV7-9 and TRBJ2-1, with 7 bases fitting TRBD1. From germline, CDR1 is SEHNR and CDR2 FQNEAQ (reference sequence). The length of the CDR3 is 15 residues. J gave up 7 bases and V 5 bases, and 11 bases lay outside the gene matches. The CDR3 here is CASSMTGPDRNEQFF. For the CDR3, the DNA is TGTGCCAGCAGCATGACAGGGCCGGACCGAAATGAGCAGTTCTTC. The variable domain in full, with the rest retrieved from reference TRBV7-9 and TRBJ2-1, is DTGVSQNPRHKITKRGQNVTFRCDPISEHNRLYWYRQTLGQGPEFLTYFQNEAQLEKSRLLSDRFSAERPKGSFSTLEIQRTEQGDSAMYLCASSMTGPDRNEQFFGPGTRLTVL.

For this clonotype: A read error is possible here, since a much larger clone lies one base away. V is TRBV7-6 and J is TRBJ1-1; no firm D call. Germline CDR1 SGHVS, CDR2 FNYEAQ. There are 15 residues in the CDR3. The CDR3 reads CTSSLAFRGKAEAFF. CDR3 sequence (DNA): TGTACCAGCAGCTTAGCGTTTCGGGGAAAAGCTGAAGCTTTCTTT.

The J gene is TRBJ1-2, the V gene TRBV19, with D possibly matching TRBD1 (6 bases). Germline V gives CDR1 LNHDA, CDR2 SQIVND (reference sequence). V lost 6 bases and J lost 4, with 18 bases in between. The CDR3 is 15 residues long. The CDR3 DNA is TGTGCCAGTAGGGGGGCCACGCGGAACCTCTATGGCTACACCTTC. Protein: CASRGATRNLYGYTF.

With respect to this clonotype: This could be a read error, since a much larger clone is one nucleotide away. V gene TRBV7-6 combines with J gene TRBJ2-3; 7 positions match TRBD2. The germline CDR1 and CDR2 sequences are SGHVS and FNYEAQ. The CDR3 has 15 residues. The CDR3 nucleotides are TGTGCCGGCAGCTTTGCTAGCGGTAGCACAGATACGCAGTATTTT. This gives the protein CAGSFASGSTDTQYF. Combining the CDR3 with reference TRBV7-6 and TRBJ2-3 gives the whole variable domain GAGVSQSPRYKVTKRGQDVALRCDPISGHVSLYWYRQALGQGPEFLTYFNYEAQQDKSGLPNDRFSAERPEGSISTLTIQRTEQRDSAMYRCAGSFASGSTDTQYFGPGTRLTVL.

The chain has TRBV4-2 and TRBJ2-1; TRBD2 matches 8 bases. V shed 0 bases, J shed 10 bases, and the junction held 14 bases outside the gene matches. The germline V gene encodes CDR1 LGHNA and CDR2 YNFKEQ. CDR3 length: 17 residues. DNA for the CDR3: TGTGCCAGCAGCCAAGATCGACGGGGGGGCGGGAGGAGGGAGCAGTTCTTC. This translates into CASSQDRRGGGRREQFF.

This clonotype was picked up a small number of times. CDR3 in amino acids: CASSLAGGPLDTQYF. The DNA for the CDR3 is TGTGCCAGCAGCTTAGCGGGGGGGCCCCTAGATACGCAGTATTTT. The V call is TRBV11-3, the J call TRBJ2-3; the match to TRBD2 covers 8 bases. The germline V gene encodes CDR1 SGHNT and CDR2 YENEEA. V dropped 1 base and J dropped 5; count of bases not matched to a gene: 5. The CDR3 runs to 15 residues.

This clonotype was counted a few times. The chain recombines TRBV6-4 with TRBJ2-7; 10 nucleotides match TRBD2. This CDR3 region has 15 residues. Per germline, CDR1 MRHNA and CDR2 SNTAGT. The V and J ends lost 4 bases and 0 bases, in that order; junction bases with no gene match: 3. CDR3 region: CASSGTSGHSYEQYV. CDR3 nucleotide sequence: TGTGCCAGCAGTGGGACTAGCGGCCACTCCTACGAGCAGTACGTC.

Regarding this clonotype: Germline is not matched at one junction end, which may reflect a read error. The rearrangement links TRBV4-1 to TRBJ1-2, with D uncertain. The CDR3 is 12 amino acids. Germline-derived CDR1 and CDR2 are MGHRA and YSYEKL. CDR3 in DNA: TGTGCCAGCAGCCAAGATCAACGTGGCTACACCTTC. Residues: CASSQDQRGYTF.

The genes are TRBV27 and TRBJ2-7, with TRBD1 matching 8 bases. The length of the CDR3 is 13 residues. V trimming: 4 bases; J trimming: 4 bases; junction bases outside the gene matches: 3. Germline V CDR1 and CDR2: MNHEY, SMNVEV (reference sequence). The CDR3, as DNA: TGTGCCAGCAGTTCGAGGACAGGGTACGAGCAGTACTTC. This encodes CASSSRTGYEQYF.

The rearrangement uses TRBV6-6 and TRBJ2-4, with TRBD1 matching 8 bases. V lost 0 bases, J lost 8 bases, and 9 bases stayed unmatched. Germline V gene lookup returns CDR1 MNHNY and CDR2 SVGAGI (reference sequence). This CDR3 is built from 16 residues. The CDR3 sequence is CASSYSRQGAWDIQYF. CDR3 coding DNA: TGTGCCAGCAGTTACTCGAGGCAGGGGGCGTGGGACATTCAGTACTTC.

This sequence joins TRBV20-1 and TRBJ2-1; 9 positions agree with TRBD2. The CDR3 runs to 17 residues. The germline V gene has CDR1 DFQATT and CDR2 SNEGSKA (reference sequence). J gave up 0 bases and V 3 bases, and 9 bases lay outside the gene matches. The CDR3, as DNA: TGCAGTGCTAGTCGGCTAGCGGGGCTCTTCTCCTACAATGAGCAGTTCTTC. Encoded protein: CSASRLAGLFSYNEQFF.

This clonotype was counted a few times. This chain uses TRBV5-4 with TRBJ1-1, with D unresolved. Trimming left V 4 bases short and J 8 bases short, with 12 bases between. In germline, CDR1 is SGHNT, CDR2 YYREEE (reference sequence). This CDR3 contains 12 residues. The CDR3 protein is CASSPWEQEAFF. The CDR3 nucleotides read TGTGCCAGCAGCCCATGGGAGCAAGAAGCTTTCTTT.

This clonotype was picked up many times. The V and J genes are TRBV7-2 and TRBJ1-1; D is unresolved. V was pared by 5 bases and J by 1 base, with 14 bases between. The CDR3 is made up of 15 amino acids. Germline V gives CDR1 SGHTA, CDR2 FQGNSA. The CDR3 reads CASSPWVRSNTEAFF. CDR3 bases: TGTGCCAGCAGCCCTTGGGTCAGGTCGAACACTGAAGCTTTCTTT.

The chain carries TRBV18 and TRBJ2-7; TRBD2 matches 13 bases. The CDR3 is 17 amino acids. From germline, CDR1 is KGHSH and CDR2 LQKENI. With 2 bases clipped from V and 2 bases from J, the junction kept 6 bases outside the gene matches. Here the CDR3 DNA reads TGTGCCAGCTCACCATACCCCGGGACTAGCGGGGCCTACGAGCAGTACGTC. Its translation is CASSPYPGTSGAYEQYV.

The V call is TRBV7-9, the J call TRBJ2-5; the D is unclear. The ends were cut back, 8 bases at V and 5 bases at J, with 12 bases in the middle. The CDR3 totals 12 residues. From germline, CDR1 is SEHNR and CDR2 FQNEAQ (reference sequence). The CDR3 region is CASRESSETQYF. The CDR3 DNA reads TGTGCCAGCCGAGAAAGTTCGGAGACCCAGTACTTC.

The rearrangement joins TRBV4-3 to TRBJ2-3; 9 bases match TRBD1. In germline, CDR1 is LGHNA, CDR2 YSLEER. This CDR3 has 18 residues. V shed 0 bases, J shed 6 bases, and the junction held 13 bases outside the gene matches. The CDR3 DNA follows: TGCGCCAGCAGCCAAGATATCGGGGGACAGGGCATTTCGGATACGCAGTATTTT. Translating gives CASSQDIGGQGISDTQYF.

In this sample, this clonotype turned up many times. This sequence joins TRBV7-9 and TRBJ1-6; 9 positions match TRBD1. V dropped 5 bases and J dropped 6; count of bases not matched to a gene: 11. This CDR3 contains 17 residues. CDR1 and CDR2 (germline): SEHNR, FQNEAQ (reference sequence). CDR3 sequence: CASSPALRDRVNSPLHF. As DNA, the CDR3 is TGTGCCAGCAGCCCTGCGCTCCGGGACAGGGTTAATTCACCCCTCCACTTT. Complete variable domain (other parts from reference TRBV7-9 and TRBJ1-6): DTGVSQNPRHKITKRGQNVTFRCDPISEHNRLYWYRQTLGQGPEFLTYFQNEAQLEKSRLLSDRFSAERPKGSFSTLEIQRTEQGDSAMYLCASSPALRDRVNSPLHFGNGTRLTVT.

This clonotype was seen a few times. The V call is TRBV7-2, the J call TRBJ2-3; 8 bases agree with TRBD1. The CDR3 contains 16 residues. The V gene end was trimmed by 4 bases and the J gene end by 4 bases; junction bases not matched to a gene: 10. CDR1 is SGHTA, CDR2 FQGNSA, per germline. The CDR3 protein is CASSYRQGSIADTQYF. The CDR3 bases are TGTGCCAGCAGCTACCGACAGGGGTCTATCGCAGATACGCAGTATTTT.

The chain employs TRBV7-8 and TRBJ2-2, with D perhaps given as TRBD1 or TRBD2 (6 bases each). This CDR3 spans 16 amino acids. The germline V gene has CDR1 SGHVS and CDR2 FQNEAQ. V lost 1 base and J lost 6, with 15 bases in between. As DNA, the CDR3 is TGTGCCAGCAGCTTAGGGGGGGCTCGAAGGTCCGGGGAGCTGTTTTTT. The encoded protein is CASSLGGARRSGELFF.

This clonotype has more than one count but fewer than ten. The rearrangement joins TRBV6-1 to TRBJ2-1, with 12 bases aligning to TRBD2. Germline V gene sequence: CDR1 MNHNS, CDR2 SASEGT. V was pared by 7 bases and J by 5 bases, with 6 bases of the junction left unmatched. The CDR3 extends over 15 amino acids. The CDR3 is CASTRLAGVDNEQFF. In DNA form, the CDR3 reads TGTGCCAGCACTAGACTAGCGGGAGTGGACAATGAGCAGTTCTTC.

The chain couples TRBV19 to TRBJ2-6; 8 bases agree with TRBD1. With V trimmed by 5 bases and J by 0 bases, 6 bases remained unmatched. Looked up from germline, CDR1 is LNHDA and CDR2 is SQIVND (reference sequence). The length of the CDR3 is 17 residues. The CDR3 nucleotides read TGTGCCAGTAGTCCACAGGGGGTTGGCTCTGGGGCCAACGTCCTGACTTTC. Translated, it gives CASSPQGVGSGANVLTF.

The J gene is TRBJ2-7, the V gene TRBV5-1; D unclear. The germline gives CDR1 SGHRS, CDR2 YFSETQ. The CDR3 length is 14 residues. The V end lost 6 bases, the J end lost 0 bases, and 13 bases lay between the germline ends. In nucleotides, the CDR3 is TGCGCCAGCACCCCTCTCCCCGACTCCTACGAGCAGTACGTC. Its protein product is CASTPLPDSYEQYV.

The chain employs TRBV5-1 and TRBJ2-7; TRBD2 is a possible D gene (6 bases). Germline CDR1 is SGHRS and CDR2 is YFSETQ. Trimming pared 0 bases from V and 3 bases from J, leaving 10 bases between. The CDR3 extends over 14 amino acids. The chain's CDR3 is CASSLEGTYYEQYF. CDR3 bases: TGCGCCAGCAGCTTGGAGGGGACTTACTACGAGCAGTACTTC. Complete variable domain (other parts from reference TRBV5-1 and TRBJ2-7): KAGVTQTPRYLIKTRGQQVTLSCSPISGHRSVSWYQQTPGQGLQFLFEYFSETQRNKGNFPGRFSGRQFSNSRSEMNVSTLELGDSALYLCASSLEGTYYEQYFGPGTRLTVT.

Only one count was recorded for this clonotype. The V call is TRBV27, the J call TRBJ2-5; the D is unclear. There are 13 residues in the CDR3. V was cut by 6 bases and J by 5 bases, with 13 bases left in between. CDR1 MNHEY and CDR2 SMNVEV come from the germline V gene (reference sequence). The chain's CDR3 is CASSPTLLETQYF. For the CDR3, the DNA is TGTGCCAGCAGCCCGACATTACTGGAGACCCAGTACTTC.

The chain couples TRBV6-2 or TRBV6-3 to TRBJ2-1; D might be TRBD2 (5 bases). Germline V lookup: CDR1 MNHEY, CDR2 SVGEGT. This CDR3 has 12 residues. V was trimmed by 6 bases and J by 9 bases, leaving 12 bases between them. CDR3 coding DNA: TGTGCCAGCAGCGGGGTCGGGCGTGAGCAGTTCTTC. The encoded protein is CASSGVGREQFF.

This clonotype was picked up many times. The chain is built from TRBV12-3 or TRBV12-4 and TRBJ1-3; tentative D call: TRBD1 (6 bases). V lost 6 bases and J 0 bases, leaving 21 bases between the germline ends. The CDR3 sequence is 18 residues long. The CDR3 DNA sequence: TGTGCCAGCAGACCGATTCTGACAGGACTCAGCTCTGGAAACACCATATATTTT. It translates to CASRPILTGLSSGNTIYF.

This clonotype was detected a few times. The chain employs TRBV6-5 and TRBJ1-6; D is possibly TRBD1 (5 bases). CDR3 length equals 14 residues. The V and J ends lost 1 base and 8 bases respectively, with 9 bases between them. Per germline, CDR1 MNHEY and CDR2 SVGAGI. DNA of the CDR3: TGTGCCAGCAGTTACTTGGGGGAGTATTCACCCCTCCACTTT. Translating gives CASSYLGEYSPLHF.